This TCR beta chain is from a study of T cell repertoires in ileal Crohn's disease. Study-level background: At surgery, 30% to 40% of patients smoked, with median disease duration 7.9 years. Operated complications were stricturing disease (roughly 60%) and penetrating disease (about 39%).

The CDR3 contains 16 residues. Germline CDR1 MDHEN, CDR2 SYDVKM. J was trimmed by 3 bases and V by 6 bases; bases with no gene match: 11. Study-wide results and limits: High-frequency clones were more common in sorted CD8 than CD4 cells. Clonality above 26.8% at surgery always came with endoscopic recurrence.

Worth noting for this clone: Its antigen is not known.

Sequencing was performed with immunoSEQ multiplex PCR; in TCRdb, only in-frame clones are kept and a portion is missing. The table lists 5,500 to 8,000 clones, around 84% of them singletons. The sequence came from an adult with Crohn's disease. The chain links TRBV28 to TRBJ2-7; 10 bases map to TRBD1. Sequencing input: ileal tissue. For the CDR3, the DNA is TGTGCCAGCAGCCTACCTCCGGGACAGGGGTTCTACGAGCAGTACTTC. This sequence encodes CASSLPPGQGFYEQYF.